The 21 T cell receptor beta chains presented below share a single source sample, sequenced in a study of breast tumors, draining lymph nodes, adjacent tissues. In TCRdb, the multiplex PCR reads were re-called with MiXCR into one record per CDR3 protein. The sample lists 200,000 or so distinct CDR3 sequences, roughly 31% occurring once. Axillary draining lymph nodes of breast cancer patients supplied the node samples. The sample comprised axillary lymph node tissue. The receptor source for this set is a female donor with breast cancer. Some clones in this sample may be carry-over from other donors' samples.

The gene calls are TRBV20-1 and TRBJ1-1, with D maybe TRBD1 (6 bases). V lost 0 bases and J 3 bases, leaving 14 bases between the germline ends. Germline assignment: CDR1 DFQATT and CDR2 SNEGSKA (reference sequence). The CDR3 contains 15 residues. CDR3 region: CSARDGIGGDTEAFF. DNA of the CDR3: TGCAGTGCTAGAGATGGTATAGGGGGTGACACTGAAGCTTTCTTT.

V gene TRBV12-3 or TRBV12-4 combines with J gene TRBJ1-4, with TRBD1 as a possible D gene (5 bases). Trimming took 6 bases from V and 2 from J, leaving 7 bases between them. The CDR3 is 13 residues long. The CDR3 sequence: CASSWGTNEKLFF. CDR3 sequence (DNA): TGTGCCAGCAGCTGGGGGACTAATGAAAAACTGTTTTTT.

In this sample, this clonotype turned up many times. The CDR3 bases are TGTGCCAGCAGCGTAGCCCATCAGGGAGGTTATGGCTACACCTTC. Translated: CASSVAHQGGYGYTF. V and J are TRBV9 and TRBJ1-2; D possibly corresponds to TRBD1 (5 bases). Germline lookup yields CDR1 SGDLS and CDR2 YYNGEE. The CDR3 loop spans 15 amino acids. V dropped 0 bases and J dropped 5 bases, with 14 bases sitting between them.

This clonotype was seen only a few times. This rearrangement joins TRBV4-1 to TRBJ2-2, with 14 bases aligning to TRBD2. Germline-derived CDR1 and CDR2 are MGHRA and YSYEKL. The CDR3 has 21 amino acids. The V gene end was trimmed by 2 bases and the J gene end by 2 bases; junction bases not matched to a gene: 13. The DNA for the CDR3 is TGCGCCAGCAGCCAAAAACCTGGACTAGCGGGAGGTAATATAAACACCGGGGAGCTGTTTTTT. It codes for CASSQKPGLAGGNINTGELFF.

At least ten counts were recorded for this clonotype. The rearrangement uses TRBV4-3 and TRBJ2-7, with D maybe TRBD2 (6 bases). The CDR3 totals 15 residues. V was clipped by 0 bases and J by 3 bases, with 12 bases between them. The germline V gene encodes CDR1 LGHNA and CDR2 YSLEER. CDR3 DNA: TGCGCCAGCAGCCAAGAGACTAGTCGGCTCTACGAGCAGTACTTC. It translates to CASSQETSRLYEQYF.

Many counts were recorded for this clonotype. This chain links TRBV7-9 with TRBJ1-2; D not resolved. Germline V CDR1 and CDR2: SEHNR, FQNEAQ (reference sequence). The CDR3 consists of 13 residues. V was shortened by 2 bases and J by 4 bases, with 8 bases between the two germline ends. CDR3 bases: TGTGCCAGCAGCTTAATCGGGATCTATGGCTACACCTTC. Translated, it gives CASSLIGIYGYTF.

This clonotype was seen at least ten times. The chain carries TRBV5-1 and TRBJ2-5; TRBD2 agrees at 11 bases. This CDR3 contains 14 residues. Germline values: CDR1 SGHRS, CDR2 YFSETQ. J was trimmed by 8 bases and V by 4 bases; bases with no gene match: 7. CDR3 in amino acids: CASSPSGGTDTQYF. The CDR3 DNA follows: TGCGCCAGCAGCCCTAGCGGGGGGACGGACACCCAGTACTTC.

In this sample, this clonotype turned up many times. The chain uses TRBV12-3 or TRBV12-4 and TRBJ1-5, with D uncertain. V lost 6 bases to trimming and J lost 0 bases, with 6 bases between them. The CDR3 covers 13 residues. In DNA form, the CDR3 reads TGTGCCAGCAGCGTGGGTAGCAATCAGCCCCAGCATTTT. Protein: CASSVGSNQPQHF.

This clonotype was seen repeatedly, ten times or more. Relative to the germline gene, one junction end is altered; a read error may explain this. This chain connects TRBV12-5 to TRBJ2-1; D gene unclear. This CDR3 has 8 residues. Germline loops: CDR1 LGHNT, CDR2 FRNRAP. The CDR3 DNA is TGTGCTACCCCCGTCGGGCCTTGG. This translates into CATPVGPW.

There are many counts of this clonotype. The CDR3 DNA reads TGTGCCAGCAGCTTGGGCAGCCTCCGGGGGGAGACCCAGTACTTC. This codes for CASSLGSLRGETQYF. The chain employs TRBV7-9 and TRBJ2-5; D may be TRBD2 (6 bases). CDR3 length: 15 residues. Germline lookup yields CDR1 SEHNR and CDR2 FQNEAQ (reference sequence). Trimming cost V 3 bases and J 5 bases, with 16 bases left between them.

Concerning this clonotype: The junction shows a germline mismatch at one end, possibly a read error. The genes are TRBV3-1 and TRBJ2-7, with 8 bases fitting TRBD2. CDR3 length: 15 residues. Looked up from germline, CDR1 is LGHDT and CDR2 is YNNKEL (reference sequence). The CDR3 here is CASSQETSGPYEQHF. CDR3 in DNA: TGTGCCAGCAGCCAAGAAACTAGCGGCCCCTACGAGCAGCACTTC.

The rearrangement uses TRBV6-2 or TRBV6-3 and TRBJ1-5, with 10 bases aligning to TRBD1. Germline trimming cut 1 base from V and 0 bases from J; bases unmatched to any gene: 6. The CDR3 extends over 18 amino acids. CDR1 is MNHEY, CDR2 SVGEGT, per germline. The CDR3 sequence is CASSYLTGQGTSNQPQHF. CDR3 nucleotide sequence: TGTGCCAGCAGTTACTTGACGGGACAGGGGACTAGCAATCAGCCCCAGCATTTT.

This clonotype was recorded a few times. This may arise from a read error, as a much more abundant clone is one base away. The gene calls are TRBV6-4 and TRBJ2-5; the D is unclear. From germline, CDR1 is MRHNA and CDR2 SNTAGT. The length of the CDR3 is 12 residues. CDR3 nucleotides: TGTGCCAGCAGTCACTCGGTAGAGACCCAGTACTTC. Protein sequence: CASSHSVETQYF.

Comment on this clonotype: One end of the junction fails to match germline, which may point to a read error. The chain employs TRBV15 and TRBJ2-3, with TRBD2 matching 9 bases. The CDR3 contains 15 residues. Per germline, CDR1 LNHNV and CDR2 YYDKDF (reference sequence). The CDR3 region has the DNA TGTGCCAGCAGCCTGGCGGGGGGGGAAGGAGGTACGCAGTATTTT. Translated, it gives CASSLAGGEGGTQYF. Based on the CDR3 plus reference TRBV15 and TRBJ2-3, the full variable domain is DAMVIQNPRYQVTQFGKPVTLSCSQTLNHNVMYWYQQKSSQAPKLLFHYYDKDFNNEADTPDNFQSRRPNTSFCFLDIRSPGLGDTAMYLCASSLAGGEGGTQYFGPGTRLTVL.

This clonotype was detected a few times. Germline is not matched at one junction end, which may reflect a read error. This chain joins TRBV9 and TRBJ2-1; TRBD2 aligns across 9 bases. The CDR3 covers 15 residues. Germline V gives CDR1 SGDLS, CDR2 YYNGEE. The CDR3 bases are TGTGCCAGCAGCGTAGAACCGGGACTAGCATTTGAGCCGTTCTTC. Residues: CASSVEPGLAFEPFF.

This clonotype occurred many times. The rearrangement uses TRBV24-1 and TRBJ2-3; the match to TRBD1 covers 11 bases. The CDR3 runs 15 residues. The J segment lost 4 bases and the V segment lost 3 bases, leaving 2 bases of the junction unmatched. Per the germline V gene, CDR1 is KGHDR and CDR2 is SFDVKD. CDR3 DNA: TGTGCCACCAGTGATGCGGGACAGGGGGCAGATACGCAGTATTTT. This codes for CATSDAGQGADTQYF.

The chain employs TRBV7-9 and TRBJ1-2, with a possible D match to TRBD1 (6 bases). Per the germline V gene, CDR1 is SEHNR and CDR2 is FQNEAQ (reference sequence). V lost 0 bases, J lost 1 base, and 9 bases lay in between. CDR3 length: 15 residues. CDR3 region: CASSLAGGGNYGYTF. CDR3 nucleotides: TGTGCCAGCAGCTTAGCGGGAGGGGGTAACTATGGCTACACCTTC. Full variable domain (outside the CDR3, taken from reference TRBV7-9 and TRBJ1-2): DTGVSQNPRHKITKRGQNVTFRCDPISEHNRLYWYRQTLGQGPEFLTYFQNEAQLEKSRLLSDRFSAERPKGSFSTLEIQRTEQGDSAMYLCASSLAGGGNYGYTFGSGTRLTVV.

Comment on this clonotype: A much larger clone differs from this one at a single base, so this may be a read error. V is TRBV14 and J is TRBJ2-7; weak D call: TRBD1 (6 bases). Germline V CDR1 and CDR2: SGHDN, FVKESK. The CDR3 covers 14 residues. In DNA form, the CDR3 reads TGTGCCAGCAGCCAAGGACAGGTGTATGGCGAGCAGTCCTTC. The encoded protein is CASSQGQVYGEQSF.

This clonotype was detected many times. The chain joins TRBV28 to TRBJ1-2, with D possibly TRBD1 on 5 matching bases. The germline V and J ends were trimmed by 10 bases and 2 bases, with 11 bases remaining between them. The CDR3 spans 12 residues. Germline loops: CDR1 MDHEN, CDR2 SYDVKM. CDR3 loop: CATSSGNYGYTF. The DNA for the CDR3 is TGTGCCACCTCATCAGGGAACTATGGCTACACCTTC.

In regard to this clonotype: This may come from a read error, since a much larger clone is one base off. The V and J genes are TRBV5-4 and TRBJ2-1, with 7 bases matching TRBD2. Germline values: CDR1 SGHNT, CDR2 YYREEE (reference sequence). The CDR3 consists of 15 residues. CDR3 DNA sequence: TGTGCCAGCAGCGCCACTAGCGAAGGCTACAATGAGCGGTTCTTC. It is translated as CASSATSEGYNERFF.

The chain joins TRBV12-3 or TRBV12-4 to TRBJ2-5; D may be TRBD1 (6 bases). The CDR3 runs to 13 residues. Trimming stripped 5 bases from V and 5 bases from J, with 12 bases between. CDR3 region: CASSTGNSETQYF. The CDR3, as DNA: TGTGCCAGCAGTACAGGGAATTCGGAGACCCAGTACTTC.